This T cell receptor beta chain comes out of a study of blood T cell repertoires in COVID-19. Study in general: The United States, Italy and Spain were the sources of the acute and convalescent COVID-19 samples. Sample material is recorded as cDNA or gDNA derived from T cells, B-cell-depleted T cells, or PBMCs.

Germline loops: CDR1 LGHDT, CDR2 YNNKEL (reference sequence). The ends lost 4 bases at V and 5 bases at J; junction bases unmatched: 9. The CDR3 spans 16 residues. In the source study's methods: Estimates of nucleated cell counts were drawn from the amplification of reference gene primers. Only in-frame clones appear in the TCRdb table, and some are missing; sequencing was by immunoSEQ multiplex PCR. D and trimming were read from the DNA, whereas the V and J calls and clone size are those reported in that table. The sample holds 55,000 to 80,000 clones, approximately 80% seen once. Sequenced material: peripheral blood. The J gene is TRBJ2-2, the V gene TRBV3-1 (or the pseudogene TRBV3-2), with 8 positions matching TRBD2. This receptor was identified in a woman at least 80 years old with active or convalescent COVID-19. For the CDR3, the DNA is TGTGCCAGCAGCCGTACCGGGGGGGCCGGGACCGGGGAGCTGTTTTTT. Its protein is CASSRTGGAGTGELFF.